The 29 T cell receptor beta chains in this list originate from one sample, sequenced in a study of blood T cell repertoires in COVID-19. The protocol was immunoSEQ multiplex PCR, while the TCRdb copy is restricted to in-frame clones and leaves out a portion. The sample consists of about 110,000 clones, about three quarters of them appearing once. Material for sequencing was peripheral blood. These receptors were obtained from a middle-aged woman with acute or convalescent COVID-19.

A remark on this clone: The same CDR3 can be traced to other DNA sequences in this sample. The chain has TRBV4-3 and TRBJ2-3; D is possibly TRBD2 (6 bases). Trimming took off 0 bases at V and 6 bases at J, with 7 bases between the two ends. Per germline, CDR1 LGHNA and CDR2 YSLEER. This CDR3 has 13 amino acids. CDR3 region: CASSQDRGDTQYF. CDR3 nucleotides: TGCGCCAGCAGCCAAGATCGGGGGGATACGCAGTATTTT.

The genes are TRBV4-3 and TRBJ1-1; 9 nucleotides align to TRBD1. Germline assignment: CDR1 LGHNA and CDR2 YSLEER. The CDR3 has 15 amino acids. The V gene end was trimmed by 1 base and the J gene end by 3 bases; junction bases not matched to a gene: 3. The CDR3 nucleotides read TGCGCCAGCAGCCAAGTAGGGACAGGGTACACTGAAGCTTTCTTT. Its translation: CASSQVGTGYTEAFF.

This clone turned up a few times. The chain has TRBV4-2 and TRBJ1-6; 7 bases are shared with TRBD1. The CDR3 runs to 16 residues. Germline trimming cut 0 bases from V and 4 bases from J; bases unmatched to any gene: 3. CDR1 and CDR2 (germline): LGHNA, YNFKEQ. The CDR3 region is CASSQELGQYNSPLHF. In nucleotides, the CDR3 is TGTGCCAGCAGCCAAGAGCTGGGACAGTATAATTCACCCCTCCACTTT.

The chain joins TRBV5-1 to TRBJ2-7, with 10 bases lining up with TRBD2. This CDR3 spans 14 amino acids. Germline loops: CDR1 SGHRS, CDR2 YFSETQ. The junction had 8 bases not matched to a gene; V was cut back by 6 bases and J by 5 bases. The CDR3 nucleotides are TGCGCCAGCACCGTGAGCGGGGGGGTCCACGAGCAGTACTTC. This gives the protein CASTVSGGVHEQYF.

The V and J genes are TRBV28 and TRBJ2-3, with TRBD1 identical over 9 bases. Germline values: CDR1 MDHEN, CDR2 SYDVKM. The CDR3 has 16 amino acids. Trimming cost V 7 bases and J 4 bases; bases outside gene matches: 12. This CDR3 is CASTPTGGQGPDTQYF. CDR3 DNA: TGTGCCAGCACCCCCACGGGGGGACAGGGCCCAGATACGCAGTATTTT.

The chain joins TRBV27 to TRBJ1-4, with TRBD1 identical over 8 bases. The junction had 4 bases not matched to a gene; V was cut back by 8 bases and J by 5 bases. This CDR3 has 13 residues. Germline loops: CDR1 MNHEY, CDR2 SMNVEV (reference sequence). The DNA of the CDR3 is TGTGCCAGCTCCTACAGGGGGAATGAAAAACTGTTTTTT. Translating it yields CASSYRGNEKLFF.

The J gene is TRBJ2-3, the V gene TRBV7-2; 11 bases align to TRBD2. The CDR3 has 14 residues. Germline CDR1 SGHTA, CDR2 FQGNSA. The ends lost 5 bases at V and 14 bases at J; junction bases unmatched: 12. CDR3 in DNA: TGTGCCAGCAGCACCTCTAGCGGGGGGATCTTAGGGTATTTT. This translates into CASSTSSGGILGYF.

This sequence joins TRBV4-2 and TRBJ2-5; D is undetermined. The CDR3 sequence is 15 residues long. CDR1 LGHNA and CDR2 YNFKEQ come from the germline V gene. Trimming pared 0 bases from V and 5 bases from J, leaving 13 bases between. The DNA of the CDR3 is TGTGCCAGCAGCCAAGATTTCGGGTACCTTGAGACCCAGTACTTC. Translation: CASSQDFGYLETQYF.

The chain has TRBV21-1 and TRBJ1-2; TRBD1 is taken as the D call from the table, unchecked against the DNA. TRBV21-1 is a listed pseudogene. The CDR3 length is 13 residues. The CDR3 DNA follows: TGTGCCAGCAGCAAGACAGGTAACTATGGCTACACCTTC. This translates into CASSKTGNYGYTF.

This clone was found once. This sequence joins TRBV4-3 and TRBJ2-7; a weak D match, TRBD2 (6 bases). The CDR3 covers 17 residues. The germline V gene has CDR1 LGHNA and CDR2 YSLEER. V lost 0 bases, J lost 3 bases, and 18 bases lay in between. CDR3 in DNA: TGCGCCAGCAGCCAAGATCTGGGACCGAGGAGGGTCTACGAGCAGTACTTC. Its protein is CASSQDLGPRRVYEQYF.

The chain couples TRBV7-6 to TRBJ2-5, with D perhaps TRBD1 (5 bases). V shed 5 bases and J shed 0 bases, with 13 bases lying between them. CDR1 is SGHVS, CDR2 FNYEAQ, per germline. This CDR3 is 15 amino acids long. The CDR3 protein is CASSEIQVYQETQYF. CDR3 coding DNA: TGTGCCAGCAGCGAGATACAGGTGTACCAAGAGACCCAGTACTTC.

Only one count was recorded for this clone. The chain has TRBV3-1 (or the pseudogene TRBV3-2) and TRBJ2-5; 7 bases align to TRBD2. The trim removed 5 bases at V and 2 bases at J, leaving 11 bases unmatched. The germline gives CDR1 LGHDT, CDR2 YNNKEL (reference sequence). The CDR3 has 16 amino acids. The CDR3 region has the DNA TGTGCCAGCAGCTTCTCGCGGGGGACTTCACAAGAGACCCAGTACTTC. It yields the protein CASSFSRGTSQETQYF.

The chain is built from TRBV5-1 and TRBJ2-7; 7 positions match TRBD1. In germline, CDR1 is SGHRS, CDR2 YFSETQ. This CDR3 comprises 15 residues. The V gene end was trimmed by 4 bases and the J gene end by 2 bases; junction bases not matched to a gene: 9. The CDR3 nucleotides are TGCGCCAGCAGCCTCTTACGACAGGGCCCCTACGAGCAGTACTTC. Translated, it gives CASSLLRQGPYEQYF.

The sample holds a few counts of this clone. The chain uses TRBV4-3 and TRBJ1-1; possible D gene TRBD1, 5 bases. The CDR3 totals 12 residues. CDR1 and CDR2 from the germline V gene are LGHNA and YSLEER. V dropped 0 bases and J dropped 11 bases, with 10 bases sitting between them. The CDR3 spells CASSQDRGYAFF. As DNA, the CDR3 is TGCGCCAGCAGCCAAGATAGGGGCTACGCTTTCTTT.

This clone appeared once. The J gene is TRBJ2-3, the V gene TRBV4-1; 7 bases fit TRBD2. From germline, CDR1 is MGHRA and CDR2 YSYEKL. Trimming at V came to 2 bases and at J to 3 bases, leaving 2 bases not matched to a gene. This CDR3 has 14 amino acids. The CDR3 is CASSQSSGTDTQYF. The CDR3 DNA reads as TGCGCCAGCAGCCAATCTAGCGGTACAGATACGCAGTATTTT.

This chain links TRBV20-1 with TRBJ1-2; tentatively, D is TRBD1 (6 bases). Trimming removed 4 bases at V and 12 bases at J, with 12 bases between. The CDR3 has 10 residues. The V gene's germline CDR1 is DFQATT and CDR2 SNEGSKA (reference sequence). The CDR3 loop is CSATNREDTF. DNA for the CDR3: TGCAGTGCTACCAACAGGGAAGACACCTTC.

This clone was seen only a few times. The rearrangement uses TRBV10-3 and TRBJ2-2; TRBD1 matches 8 bases. Germline lookup yields CDR1 ENHRY and CDR2 SYGVKD. The CDR3 consists of 16 residues. V lost 10 bases and J lost 0; bases outside the gene matches: 10. CDR3 sequence reads: CATPRDRLANTGELFF. The CDR3 nucleotides read TGTGCCACGCCTCGGGACAGGCTGGCGAACACCGGGGAGCTGTTTTTT.

This clone was counted a single time. At the DNA level, this CDR3 is encoded by other sequences in the same sample as well. The CDR3 region has the DNA TGTGCCATCAGTGGGGGACAGAAGAACACTGAAGCTTTCTTT. Its translation is CAISGGQKNTEAFF. This rearrangement joins TRBV10-3 to TRBJ1-1; 7 bases agree with TRBD1. The germline CDR1 and CDR2 sequences are ENHRY and SYGVKD. V dropped 4 bases and J dropped 1; count of bases not matched to a gene: 3. The CDR3 is made up of 14 amino acids.

The chain links TRBV4-2 to TRBJ1-5; perhaps TRBD1 as D (6 bases). The CDR3 spans 14 residues. V was cut by 4 bases and J by 4 bases, with 11 bases left in between. Germline loops: CDR1 LGHNA, CDR2 YNFKEQ. The CDR3 reads CASSPGQENQPQHF. CDR3 sequence (DNA): TGTGCCAGCAGCCCGGGACAAGAAAATCAGCCCCAGCATTTT.

The table lists this clone with a few counts. This chain uses TRBV6-1 with TRBJ1-6; D is possibly TRBD1 (6 bases). The V end was cut by 3 bases, the J end by 9 bases, with 12 bases between. The CDR3 is 14 amino acids. Looked up from germline, CDR1 is MNHNS and CDR2 is SASEGT. The CDR3 loop reads CASSDGQGSSPLHF. The CDR3 nucleotides are TGTGCCAGCAGTGATGGCCAGGGGTCTTCACCCCTCCACTTT.

The genes are TRBV6-5 and TRBJ2-2, with D tentatively TRBD2 (6 bases). Per germline, CDR1 MNHEY and CDR2 SVGAGI. The CDR3 consists of 15 residues. V gave up 2 bases and J gave up 7 bases, with 14 bases separating them. CDR3 DNA sequence: TGTGCCAGCAGTTACGTGAAGGGAGGAAACGGGGAGCTGTTTTTT. This codes for CASSYVKGGNGELFF.

The V call is TRBV6-5, the J call TRBJ1-2; 9 bases align to TRBD1. Looked up from germline, CDR1 is MNHEY and CDR2 is SVGAGI. The V segment lost 8 bases and the J segment 6 bases; nucleotides outside the gene matches: 7. The CDR3 is 13 residues long. The CDR3 loop is CASGGTGRNGYTF. The CDR3 DNA follows: TGTGCCAGCGGAGGGACAGGGAGGAATGGCTACACCTTC.

The rearrangement joins TRBV30 to TRBJ1-2, with TRBD1 as a possible D gene (5 bases). The germline V and J ends were trimmed by 8 bases and 3 bases, with 13 bases remaining between them. Germline CDR1 and CDR2: GTSNPN and SVGIG (reference sequence). This CDR3 comprises 12 residues. The CDR3 region has the DNA TGTGCCACGAGAGGGGACTACTATGGCTACACCTTC. This encodes CATRGDYYGYTF.

The CDR3 loop is CASSAPGGGNTIYF. DNA of the CDR3: TGTGCCAGCAGCGCCCCGGGTGGTGGAAACACCATATATTTT. The rearrangement uses TRBV9 and TRBJ1-3; D not certain. Looked up from germline, CDR1 is SGDLS and CDR2 is YYNGEE. Trimming removed 3 bases at V and 3 bases at J, with 10 bases between. This CDR3 region has 14 residues.

The V call is TRBV9, the J call TRBJ2-3; weak D call: TRBD2 (6 bases). The length of the CDR3 is 16 residues. Germline V lookup: CDR1 SGDLS, CDR2 YYNGEE. With 3 bases removed from V and 2 bases from J, the gap between germline ends came to 16 bases. CDR3 in amino acids: CASSETTGLNTDTQYF. DNA for the CDR3: TGTGCCAGCAGCGAGACCACGGGACTGAACACAGATACGCAGTATTTT.

This chain uses TRBV9 with TRBJ2-1; 8 nucleotides align to TRBD1. The CDR3 has 16 residues. Germline CDR1 SGDLS, CDR2 YYNGEE. Losses at the gene ends were 0 bases for V and 6 bases for J; bases not matched to a gene: 8. The CDR3 DNA reads as TGTGCCAGCAGCGTAGCAGGGGGACAGGTCTTCAATGAGCAGTTCTTC. It specifies CASSVAGGQVFNEQFF.

This sequence joins TRBV24-1 and TRBJ1-6; D is unclear. Trimming removed 1 base at V and 10 bases at J, with 28 bases between. Germline-derived CDR1 and CDR2 are KGHDR and SFDVKD. The CDR3 contains 20 residues. CDR3 loop: CATSDFSQSPPGMLGSPLHF. The DNA of the CDR3 is TGTGCCACCAGTGATTTCAGTCAATCACCCCCCGGGATGTTGGGATCACCCCTCCACTTT.

The chain employs TRBV7-9 and TRBJ2-5; TRBD1 matches at 7 bases. The CDR3 is made up of 13 amino acids. The junction had 5 bases not matched to a gene; V was cut back by 5 bases and J by 5 bases. Germline CDR1 and CDR2: SEHNR and FQNEAQ (reference sequence). CDR3 sequence reads: CASSTDREETQYF. The CDR3 DNA reads as TGTGCCAGCAGCACCGACAGGGAGGAGACCCAGTACTTC.

The chain couples TRBV10-3 to TRBJ2-3, with TRBD2 matching over 7 bases. The germline CDR1 and CDR2 sequences are ENHRY and SYGVKD. V gave up 4 bases and J gave up 2 bases; unmatched junction bases: 6. CDR3 size: 15 residues. The CDR3 DNA reads as TGTGCCATCAGTGGGGGACTAACCGACACAGATACGCAGTATTTT. This gives the protein CAISGGLTDTDTQYF.